This entry lists 6 T cell receptor beta chains sequenced from one sample in a study of T cell responses to AZD1222 COVID-19 vaccine. Clones were read by immunoSEQ multiplex PCR, and TCRdb kept only the in-frame ones, dropping some. The table includes 90,000 to 120,000 clones, roughly nine tenths detected once. The sample was peripheral blood, taken on day 0 of AZD1222 vaccination. The receptors stem from an adult in good health.

This sequence joins TRBV5-1 and TRBJ1-2, with 8 bases that match TRBD1. The CDR3 loop spans 17 amino acids. Trimming removed 1 base from V and 0 bases from J; junction bases left unmatched: 8. The germline CDR1 and CDR2 sequences are SGHRS and YFSETQ. Written as DNA, the CDR3 is TGCGCCAGCAGCTTGACCGCCGGGACAGGCGCTAACTATGGCTACACCTTC. It specifies CASSLTAGTGANYGYTF.

This chain uses TRBV9 with TRBJ1-6; no definite D call. The germline CDR1 and CDR2 sequences are SGDLS and YYNGEE. Trimming left V 4 bases short and J 2 bases short, with 10 bases between. The CDR3 is 15 amino acids. For the CDR3, the DNA is TGTGCCAGCAGCTTTCGGGAGACCTATAATTCACCCCTCCACTTT. It specifies CASSFRETYNSPLHF.

This clone came up a few times. The genes are TRBV7-8 and TRBJ2-7, with a tentative D call TRBD2 (6 bases). The V gene's germline CDR1 is SGHVS and CDR2 FQNEAQ. Trimming pared 0 bases from V and 7 bases from J, leaving 10 bases between. This CDR3 spans 13 amino acids. The CDR3 DNA reads as TGTGCCAGCAGCTTAGCCCCAGGGAGGGAGCAGTACTTC. Protein sequence: CASSLAPGREQYF.

This chain links TRBV11-1 with TRBJ2-1; D tentatively fits TRBD1 or TRBD2 (6 bases each). With 10 bases removed from V and 8 bases from J, the gap between germline ends came to 27 bases. Germline V gene sequence: CDR1 SGHAT, CDR2 FQDESV (reference sequence). The CDR3 has 16 residues. The CDR3 DNA reads TGTGCCACTCAAAAGGTGGAGGGGGAATCAGTACATGAGCAGTTCTTC. Its protein is CATQKVEGESVHEQFF.

The chain combines TRBV2 with TRBJ1-1; D gene unclear. The germline V gene encodes CDR1 SNHLY and CDR2 FYNNEI. Trimming stripped 0 bases from V and 3 bases from J, with 14 bases between. The CDR3 extends over 16 amino acids. In DNA form, the CDR3 reads TGTGCCAGCAGTGAAGCGCTTCGTAGGGTATACACTGAAGCTTTCTTT. This translates into CASSEALRRVYTEAFF. The entire variable domain, with the rest obtained from reference TRBV2 and TRBJ1-1, is as follows: EPEVTQTPSHQVTQMGQEVILRCVPISNHLYFYWYRQILGQKVEFLVSFYNNEISEKSEIFDDQFSVERPDGSNFTLKIRSTKLEDSAMYFCASSEALRRVYTEAFFGQGTRLTVV.

Written as DNA, the CDR3 is TGTGCCAGTGGAGTAGCCTACGAGCAGTACTTC. Its protein product is CASGVAYEQYF. J is TRBJ2-7 and V is TRBV14, with unresolved D. CDR1 and CDR2 from the germline V gene are SGHDN and FVKESK. V lost 9 bases and J 2 bases, leaving 8 bases between the germline ends. The length of the CDR3 is 11 residues.